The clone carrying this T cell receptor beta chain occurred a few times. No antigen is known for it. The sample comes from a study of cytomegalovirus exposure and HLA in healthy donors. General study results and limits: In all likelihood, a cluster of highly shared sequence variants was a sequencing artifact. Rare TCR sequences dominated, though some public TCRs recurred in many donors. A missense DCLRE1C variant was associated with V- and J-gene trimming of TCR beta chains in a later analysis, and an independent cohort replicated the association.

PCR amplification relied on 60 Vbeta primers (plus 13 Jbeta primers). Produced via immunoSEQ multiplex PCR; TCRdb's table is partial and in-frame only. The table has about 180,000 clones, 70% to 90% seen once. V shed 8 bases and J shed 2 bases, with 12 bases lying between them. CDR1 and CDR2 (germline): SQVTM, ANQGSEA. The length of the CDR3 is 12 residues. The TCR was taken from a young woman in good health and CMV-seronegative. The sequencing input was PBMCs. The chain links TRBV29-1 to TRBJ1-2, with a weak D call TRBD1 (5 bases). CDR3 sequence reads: CSSNSGNYGYTF. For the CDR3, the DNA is TGCAGCTCTAATTCAGGGAACTATGGCTACACCTTC.